This TCR beta chain originates from a study of CD8 T cells in Susac syndrome. The control participants were healthy donors, and these controls were matched with respect to both age and sex. The CD8+ and CD4+ T cells were isolated magnetically using a negative isolation approach, whereas the TEMRA cells were enriched by FACS. A quantity of roughly 0.5 to 1 ug RNA underwent reverse transcription using random hexamers. A multiplex approach, immunoSEQ multiplex PCR, amplified TCR beta CDR3 across 54 Vbeta and 13 Jbeta. In TCRdb, the immunoSEQ multiplex PCR reads were re-called with MiXCR into one record per CDR3 protein. Of roughly 80,000 distinct CDR3 sequences listed, around 94% are singletons. The germline V gene has CDR1 MNHEY and CDR2 SVGEGT. This CDR3 is built from 17 residues. V shed 6 bases and J 0 bases; nucleotides not matched to a gene: 10.

Specimen: CD8+ T cells from PBMCs. This rearrangement joins TRBV6-2 or TRBV6-3 to TRBJ2-2, with 7 nucleotides matching TRBD2. The sequence was obtained from a human donor in good health. CDR3 DNA sequence: TGTGCCAGCAGCCTACTCGCGACTAGCCCGAACACCGGGGAGCTGTTTTTT. Its translation: CASSLLATSPNTGELFF.